This entry lists 7 T cell receptor beta chains sequenced from one sample in a study of T cell changes during pregnancy in multiple sclerosis (dated by TCRdb to the late 2010s). The library relied on the immunoSEQ multiplex PCR assay. TCRdb stores this immuneACCESS table with in-frame sequences only. Part of the clones is absent; in the studies checked, under half of the shortfall reflects unresolved V genes, and no reason is known for the rest. This sample is represented by 80,000 or so clones; 94% of them were singletons. Jointly, the top ten make up more than 0.95% of the sample. The sample here was peripheral blood, taken in the second trimester of pregnancy. The receptors shown here come from a female donor in good health, enrolled as a control in a pregnancy study.

The rearrangement links TRBV6-5 to TRBJ2-7; 12 bases are shared with TRBD2. Per germline, CDR1 MNHEY and CDR2 SVGAGI. CDR3 length: 15 residues. The V gene end was trimmed by 6 bases and the J gene end by 5 bases; junction bases not matched to a gene: 8. This CDR3 reads CASSRLAGELNEQYF. The CDR3 DNA reads as TGTGCCAGCAGCCGACTAGCGGGAGAATTGAACGAGCAGTACTTC.

This sequence joins TRBV19 and TRBJ1-5; D uncertain. The V gene lost 3 bases and the J gene lost 0 bases, with 9 bases spanning the gap. Germline values: CDR1 LNHDA, CDR2 SQIVND (reference sequence). The CDR3 is 15 residues long. This CDR3 is CASSIRRGSNQPQHF. The CDR3 region has the DNA TGTGCCAGTAGTATCCGCAGAGGTAGCAATCAGCCCCAGCATTTT. Complete variable domain (other parts from reference TRBV19 and TRBJ1-5): DGGITQSPKYLFRKEGQNVTLSCEQNLNHDAMYWYRQDPGQGLRLIYYSQIVNDFQKGDIAEGYSVSREKKESFPLTVTSAQKNPTAFYLCASSIRRGSNQPQHFGDGTRLSIL.

The rearrangement links TRBV5-1 to TRBJ2-3, with TRBD2 matching 12 bases. Germline CDR1 is SGHRS and CDR2 is YFSETQ. The CDR3 spans 16 residues. V lost 4 bases to trimming and J lost 5 bases; unmatched junction nucleotides: 8. The CDR3 is CASSPPSGRAKDTQYF. In DNA, the CDR3 is TGCGCCAGCAGCCCCCCTAGCGGGAGGGCCAAAGATACGCAGTATTTT. Looking up the rest from reference TRBV5-1 and TRBJ2-3 gives the full variable domain: KAGVTQTPRYLIKTRGQQVTLSCSPISGHRSVSWYQQTPGQGLQFLFEYFSETQRNKGNFPGRFSGRQFSNSRSEMNVSTLELGDSALYLCASSPPSGRAKDTQYFGPGTRLTVL.

V gene TRBV28 combines with J gene TRBJ1-5, with TRBD1 identical over 7 bases. From germline, CDR1 is MDHEN and CDR2 SYDVKM. V gave up 5 bases and J gave up 3 bases; unmatched junction bases: 7. This CDR3 comprises 15 residues. The DNA of the CDR3 is TGTGCCAGCAGTCCTGACAGGGCCTTCAATCAGCCCCAGCATTTT. This gives the protein CASSPDRAFNQPQHF.

The chain recombines TRBV29-1 with TRBJ2-5; 9 bases map to TRBD1. The CDR3 consists of 13 residues. Trimming at V came to 7 bases and at J to 7 bases, leaving 10 bases not matched to a gene. Germline loops: CDR1 SQVTM, CDR2 ANQGSEA. The CDR3 loop reads CSGKQGASSTQYF. CDR3 DNA: TGCAGCGGGAAACAGGGGGCGTCGTCGACCCAGTACTTC.

V is TRBV27 and J is TRBJ1-1; D remains ambiguous. Trimming removed 0 bases at V and 5 bases at J, with 7 bases between. The CDR3 covers 13 residues. Per germline, CDR1 MNHEY and CDR2 SMNVEV (reference sequence). The CDR3 loop reads CASSLSSWTEAFF. DNA of the CDR3: TGTGCCAGCAGTTTATCGAGTTGGACTGAAGCTTTCTTT.

The chain links TRBV5-1 to TRBJ2-1; 9 positions match TRBD2. Germline V gives CDR1 SGHRS, CDR2 YFSETQ. This CDR3 contains 16 residues. The junction had 11 bases not matched to a gene; V was cut back by 4 bases and J by 6 bases. The CDR3 loop reads CASSPGTSGFSNEQFF. CDR3 nucleotides: TGCGCCAGCAGCCCCGGAACTAGCGGGTTCTCCAATGAGCAGTTCTTC.